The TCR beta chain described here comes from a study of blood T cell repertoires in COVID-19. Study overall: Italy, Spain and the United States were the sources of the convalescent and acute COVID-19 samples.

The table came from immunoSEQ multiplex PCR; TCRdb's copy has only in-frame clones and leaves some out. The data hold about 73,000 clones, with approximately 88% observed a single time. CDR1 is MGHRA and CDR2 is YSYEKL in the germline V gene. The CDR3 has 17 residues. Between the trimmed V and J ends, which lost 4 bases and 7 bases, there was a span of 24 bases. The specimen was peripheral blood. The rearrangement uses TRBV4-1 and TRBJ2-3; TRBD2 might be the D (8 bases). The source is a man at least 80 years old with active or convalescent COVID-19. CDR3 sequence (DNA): TGCGCCAGCAGCCCTCACAGGGGAGCGGGAGTCGCGTATACGCAGTATTTT. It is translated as CASSPHRGAGVAYTQYF.